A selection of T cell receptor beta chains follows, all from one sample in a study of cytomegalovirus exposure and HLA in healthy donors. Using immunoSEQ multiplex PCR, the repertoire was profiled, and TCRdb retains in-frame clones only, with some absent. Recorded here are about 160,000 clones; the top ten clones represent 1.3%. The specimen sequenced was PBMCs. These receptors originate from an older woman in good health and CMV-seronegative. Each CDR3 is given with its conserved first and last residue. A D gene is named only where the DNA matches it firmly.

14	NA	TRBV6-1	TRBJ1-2	TGTGCCAGCAGTCGATGGGCCTCTAACTATGGCTACACCTTC	CASSRWASNYGYTF
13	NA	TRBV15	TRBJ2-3	TGTGCCACCAGCAGAGAAGTGAGGGATACGCAGTATTTT	CATSREVRDTQYF
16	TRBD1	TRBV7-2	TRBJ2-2	TGTGCCAGCAGCCTTAGGACAGGGGGTCTTACCGGGGAGCTGTTTTTT	CASSLRTGGLTGELFF
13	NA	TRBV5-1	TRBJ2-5	TGCGCCAGCAGCTTGGATCCTCGAGAGACCCAGTACTTC	CASSLDPRETQYF
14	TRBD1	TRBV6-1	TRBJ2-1	TGTGCCAGCAGAAGAGACAGGGGGGTCACTGAGCAGTTCTTC	CASRRDRGVTEQFF
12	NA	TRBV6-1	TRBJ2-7	TGTGCCAGCCCGGGACACCCCTACGAGCAGTACTTC	CASPGHPYEQYF
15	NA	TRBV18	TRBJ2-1	TGTGCCAGCTCACTTCCAGGGTCCCCCTACAATGAGCAGTTCTTC	CASSLPGSPYNEQFF
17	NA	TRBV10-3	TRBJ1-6	TGTGCCATCAGCCCGTCGCGGGGGGCGAGGTATAATTCACCCCTCCACTTT	CAISPSRGARYNSPLHF
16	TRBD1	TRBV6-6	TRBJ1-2	TGTGCCAGCAGTTACCCCCTCCCGGGACAGGGCTATGGCTACACCTTC	CASSYPLPGQGYGYTF
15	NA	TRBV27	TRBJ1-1	TGTGCCAGCAGTTCCCCAGTGCACCGGGGGACTGAAGCTTTCTTT	CASSSPVHRGTEAFF
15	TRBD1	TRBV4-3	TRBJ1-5	TGCGCCAGCAGCCAAGATAGGCCAGGGGGTCAGCCCCAGCATTTT	CASSQDRPGGQPQHF
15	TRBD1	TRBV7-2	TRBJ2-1	TGTGCCAGCAGCCGACAGGGGAGCTCCTACAATGAGCAGTTCTTC	CASSRQGSSYNEQFF
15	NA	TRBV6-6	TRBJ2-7	TGTGCCAGCACTCGACTTGGGGGGGCATCCTACGAGCAGTACTTC	CASTRLGGASYEQYF
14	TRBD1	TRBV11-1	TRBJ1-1	TGTGCCAGCAGCTCCAGGGGGGTGAACACTGAAGCTTTCTTT	CASSSRGVNTEAFF
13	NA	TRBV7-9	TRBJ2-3	TGTGCCAGCAGCTTTTTAGCGACAGATACGCAGTATTTT	CASSFLATDTQYF
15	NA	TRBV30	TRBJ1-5	TGTGCCTGGACGCCCCGGGGTGTTCATAATCAGCCCCAGCATTTT	CAWTPRGVHNQPQHF
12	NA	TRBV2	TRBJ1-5	TGTGCCAGCAGTACAGGGCAACAGCCCCAGCATTTT	CASSTGQQPQHF
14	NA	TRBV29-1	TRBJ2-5	TGCAGCGTTGAACCACCGTCCGGAGAAGAGACCCAGTACTTC	CSVEPPSGEETQYF
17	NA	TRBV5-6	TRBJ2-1	TGTGCCAGCAGCCCGGAGAGGGGACACTGGGATTACAATGAGCAGTTCTTC	CASSPERGHWDYNEQFF
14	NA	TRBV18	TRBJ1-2	TGTGCCAGCTCACGTAACGGAGCTAACTATGGCTACACCTTC	CASSRNGANYGYTF
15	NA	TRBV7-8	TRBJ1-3	TGTGCCAGCAGCTACGACAGGACCTCTGGAAACACCATATATTTT	CASSYDRTSGNTIYF
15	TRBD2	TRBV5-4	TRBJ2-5	TGTGCCAGCAGCTTGAGACTAGCGGGGGGAGAGACCCAGTACTTC	CASSLRLAGGETQYF
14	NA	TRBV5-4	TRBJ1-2	TGTGCCAGCAGCTTGGCTCAAGGAGCATATGGCTACACCTTC	CASSLAQGAYGYTF
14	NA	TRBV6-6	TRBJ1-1	TGTGCCAGCAGTTTCTTACAGGGACGGACTGAAGCTTTCTTT	CASSFLQGRTEAFF
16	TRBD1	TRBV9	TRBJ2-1	TGTGCCAGCAGCGGCAAACAGGGGAGCTCCTACAATGAGCAGTTCTTC	CASSGKQGSSYNEQFF
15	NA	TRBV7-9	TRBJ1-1	TGTGCCAGCAGCCTCGGGGGGGCGAGGAACACTGAAGCTTTCTTT	CASSLGGARNTEAFF
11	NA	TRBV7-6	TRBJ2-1	TGTGCCAGCAGCGTGGGCTATGAGCAGTTCTTC	CASSVGYEQFF
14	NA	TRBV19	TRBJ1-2	TGTGCCAGTAACCCGTTAGGTCGGGAGGATGGCTACACCTTC	CASNPLGREDGYTF
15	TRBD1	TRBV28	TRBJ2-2	TGTGCCAGCAGTGGACAGGGGGCGAAATTTCGGGAGCTGTTTTTT	CASSGQGAKFRELFF
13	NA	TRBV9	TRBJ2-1	TGTGCCAGCAGCGTAGGGCACAACAATGAGCAGTTCTTC	CASSVGHNNEQFF
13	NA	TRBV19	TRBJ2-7	TGTGCCAGTAGTTTGGACATAACCTACGAGCAGTACTTC	CASSLDITYEQYF
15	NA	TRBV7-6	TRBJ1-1	TGTGCCAGCAGCTCACTTAGAGGAGCGAACACTGAAGCTTTCTTT	CASSSLRGANTEAFF
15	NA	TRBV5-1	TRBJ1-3	TGCGCCAGCAGCTTAGGACAGAGCTCTGGAAACACCATATATTTT	CASSLGQSSGNTIYF
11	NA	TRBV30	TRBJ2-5	TGTGCCTGGAGTGTACAGGAGACCCAGTACTTC	CAWSVQETQYF
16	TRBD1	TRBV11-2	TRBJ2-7	TGTGCCAGCAGCTCCCCACAGGGGGCTCTTACCTACGAGCAGTACTTC	CASSSPQGALTYEQYF
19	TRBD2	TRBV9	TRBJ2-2	TGTGCCAGCAGCCGATCAGACACGGGGCGGGGGGGCAACACCGGGGAGCTGTTTTTT	CASSRSDTGRGGNTGELFF
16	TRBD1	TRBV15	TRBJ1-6	TGTGCCACCAGCAGAGGTCAAGGACAGGGAAATTCACCCCTCCACTTT	CATSRGQGQGNSPLHF
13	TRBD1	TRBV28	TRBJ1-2	TGTGCCAGCAGTTTAGGACAGGGCTATGGCTACACCTTC	CASSLGQGYGYTF
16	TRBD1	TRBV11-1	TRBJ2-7	TGTGCCAGCAGCCCCCTGGAGGGGACAGGGTACTACGAGCAGTACTTC	CASSPLEGTGYYEQYF
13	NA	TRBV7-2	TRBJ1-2	TGTGCCAGCAGCTTAGTTGCGGGAGTGGGCTACACCTTC	CASSLVAGVGYTF